These T cell receptor beta chains were read from a single sample in a study of T-cell reconstitution after alpha-beta-depleted transplantation in children. Each CDR3 protein gets one entry after TCRdb re-called the PCR reads with MiXCR. The sample yields some 640,000 distinct CDR3 sequences, roughly 17% seen once. This specimen consisted of PBMCs from the stem cell graft donor, obtained from the stem cell graft. Receptors originate from a human donor who donated a stem cell graft to a child with acute myeloid leukemia. Both conserved end residues are part of each CDR3. Fields, in order: J gene, D gene, clone size, V gene, CDR3 protein, CDR3 DNA. The D gene is left open where the match is weak. The size field is filled for only some rows; it gives once, few, many or a size class.

j_call: TRBJ2-3
d_call: NA
clone_size: NA
v_call: TRBV9
cdr3_aa: CASSVEDTQYF
cdr3_nt: TGTGCCAGCAGCGTAGAAGATACGCAGTATTTT

j_call: TRBJ2-7
d_call: NA
clone_size: many
v_call: TRBV20-1
cdr3_aa: CSARGILSSYEQYF
cdr3_nt: TGCAGTGCTAGGGGAATCCTTAGCTCCTACGAGCAGTACTTC

j_call: TRBJ2-5
d_call: NA
clone_size: many
v_call: TRBV7-8
cdr3_aa: CASSSDRHQETQYF
cdr3_nt: TGTGCCAGCAGCTCCGACAGGCATCAAGAGACCCAGTACTTC

j_call: TRBJ2-1
d_call: TRBD1
clone_size: many
v_call: TRBV20-1
cdr3_aa: CSVYQGDLNYNEQFF
cdr3_nt: TGCAGTGTTTACCAGGGGGATTTGAACTACAATGAGCAGTTCTTC

j_call: TRBJ2-7
d_call: NA
clone_size: many
v_call: TRBV6-2/TRBV6-3
cdr3_aa: CASSPQGRDSYEQYF
cdr3_nt: TGTGCCAGCAGCCCACAGGGGAGGGACTCCTACGAGCAGTACTTC

j_call: TRBJ1-2
d_call: NA
clone_size: NA
v_call: TRBV11-2
cdr3_aa: CASSLDGLGGYTF
cdr3_nt: TGTGCCAGCAGCCTTGACGGTCTCGGGGGCTACACCTTC

j_call: TRBJ1-1
d_call: TRBD1
clone_size: NA
v_call: TRBV20-1
cdr3_aa: CSADRGFDTEAFF
cdr3_nt: TGCAGTGCCGACAGGGGATTTGACACTGAAGCTTTCTTT

j_call: TRBJ2-3
d_call: NA
clone_size: NA
v_call: TRBV27
cdr3_aa: CASIGADTQYF
cdr3_nt: TGTGCCAGCATCGGGGCAGATACGCAGTATTTT

j_call: TRBJ2-5
d_call: TRBD2
clone_size: many
v_call: TRBV9
cdr3_aa: CASSASSGGARETQYF
cdr3_nt: TGTGCCAGCAGCGCATCTAGCGGGGGGGCGCGAGAGACCCAGTACTTC

j_call: TRBJ1-3
d_call: NA
clone_size: few
v_call: TRBV4-3
cdr3_aa: CASSQDSISGASGNTIYF
cdr3_nt: TGCGCCAGCAGCCAAGATTCGATTTCGGGGGCTTCTGGAAACACCATATATTTT

j_call: TRBJ1-1
d_call: NA
clone_size: many
v_call: TRBV6-5
cdr3_aa: CASSYYEGNTEAFF
cdr3_nt: TGTGCCAGCAGTTACTATGAGGGGAACACTGAAGCTTTCTTT

j_call: TRBJ2-1
d_call: NA
clone_size: many
v_call: TRBV20-1
cdr3_aa: CSAPQGGIGYNEQFF
cdr3_nt: TGCAGTGCTCCGCAGGGGGGTATAGGGTACAATGAGCAGTTCTTC